This TCR beta chain was recovered during a study of regulatory T cells in long-lasting Graves disease. Whole-study context: With positive TSH receptor antibodies and over 5 years of antithyroid drugs, Graves' disease was considered persistent. General observations from the study: Shared public clonotypes totalled about 2,700 in persistent patients, compared with some 920 in new patients.

Of note for this clonotype: Its antigen is currently unknown.

CDR3 regions were amplified by Arm-PCR using iRepertoire HTBI primers to build TCR beta libraries. TCRdb independently ran MiXCR on the multiplex PCR reads; one entry per CDR3 protein. The table shows some 420,000 distinct CDR3 sequences, with around a fifth occurring only once. Described time point: persistent/refractory GD, antithyroid drugs over 5 years with positive TRAb. TCR sequences were obtained from RNA taken from PBMCs. Guidelines of the American Thyroid Association were used to diagnose Graves' disease. CDR3 length equals 14 residues. In germline, CDR1 is DFQATT, CDR2 SNEGSKA (reference sequence). V lost 6 bases, J lost 8 bases, and 17 bases lay in between.

V is TRBV20-1 and J is TRBJ1-6, with D unresolved. The sample was peripheral blood mononuclear cells (PBMCs), taken when the disease was refractory, from a patient treated with antithyroid drugs. This receptor was identified in a female donor with Graves disease. CDR3 residues: CSANKDGEYSPLHF. In DNA form, the CDR3 reads TGCAGTGCAAATAAGGACGGAGAATATTCACCCCTCCACTTT.